The rows below give T cell receptor beta chains drawn from one sample of a study of blood T cell repertoires in COVID-19. This table comes from immunoSEQ multiplex PCR, and its TCRdb copy is limited to in-frame clones, with some not included. The sample has fewer than 85,000 clones; about 85% are singletons. The sample taken for sequencing was peripheral blood. The receptors derive from an elderly man with acute or convalescent COVID-19. CDR3s include the opening cysteine and the closing phenylalanine or tryptophan. D genes are given only for firm matches. Size tells how often a clone was seen (once, few, many) or the class of an expanded clone, and some rows leave it out.

D	V	size	J	DNA	CDR3
NA	TRBV6-5	NA	TRBJ1-2	TGTGCCAGCAGTTACTCGATACGGGCAGGGAACTATGGCTACACCTTC	CASSYSIRAGNYGYTF
TRBD2	TRBV27	NA	TRBJ2-1	TGTGCCAGCAGACTCCAGCGGGGGGGCCGCAATGAGCAGTTCTTC	CASRLQRGGRNEQFF
TRBD1	TRBV9	NA	TRBJ1-2	TGTGCCAGCAGCGTAGGCGAACAGGGGGCTTCCTATGGCTACACCTTC	CASSVGEQGASYGYTF
TRBD2	TRBV7-2	NA	TRBJ2-7	TGTGCCAGCAGCTGGATTAGCGGGGGAGTCTCCTACGAGCAGTACTTC	CASSWISGGVSYEQYF
NA	TRBV4-1	NA	TRBJ1-1	TGCGCCAGCAGCCGAGACCTTTTATATCACACTGAAGCTTTCTTT	CASSRDLLYHTEAFF
TRBD1	TRBV5-1	NA	TRBJ2-5	TGCGCCAGCAGCGCAGGCAGGGGGTTCCAAGAGACCCAGTACTTC	CASSAGRGFQETQYF
TRBD2	TRBV28	NA	TRBJ2-1	TGTGCCAGCAGTTTCGCTAGCGGGGACCTCAATGAGCAGTTCTTC	CASSFASGDLNEQFF
NA	TRBV30	NA	TRBJ1-2	TGTGCCTGGAGTGCGTCTAGGAGGGGCGCAGTCTATGGCTACACCTTC	CAWSASRRGAVYGYTF
TRBD1	TRBV6-5	NA	TRBJ1-6	TGTGCCAGCCTGGACAGGGGAAATAATTCACCCCTCCACTTT	CASLDRGNNSPLHF
TRBD2	TRBV7-2	NA	TRBJ2-2	TGTGCCAGCAGCCCGCGGACTAGCGGGGGGGCGGGGTCCACCGGGGAGCTGTTTTTT	CASSPRTSGGAGSTGELFF
TRBD2	TRBV11-3	NA	TRBJ2-1	TGTGCCAGCAGCCACCCGACTAGCGGGGGGGCCCATGAGCAGTTCTTC	CASSHPTSGGAHEQFF
TRBD1	TRBV18	few	TRBJ1-3	TGTGCCAGCTCGGATACAGGGGGCCGCTACCCCTCTGGAAACACCATATATTTT	CASSDTGGRYPSGNTIYF
TRBD1	TRBV7-9	NA	TRBJ1-1	TGTGCCAGCAGCTTGGGGAGAACCCCCAGGGGGACTGAAGCTTTCTTT	CASSLGRTPRGTEAFF
NA	TRBV3-1/TRBV3-2	few	TRBJ2-7	TGTGCCAGCAGCCGTGGGACAAGCTACGAGCAGTACTTC	CASSRGTSYEQYF
TRBD2	TRBV24-1	NA	TRBJ2-3	TGTGCCACCGGGACTAGCAGAGATACGCAGTATTTT	CATGTSRDTQYF
TRBD2	TRBV4-2	NA	TRBJ2-7	TGTGCCAGCAGCCAAGGACTAGCGGGAGAGAACGAGCAGTACTTC	CASSQGLAGENEQYF
NA	TRBV7-2	NA	TRBJ2-1	TGTGCCAGCAGCTTAAACAGGGGACTTCGCGATGAGCAGTTCTTC	CASSLNRGLRDEQFF
TRBD2	TRBV5-6	few	TRBJ2-7	TGTGCCAGCAGCATCGAGGGACTAGCGGGAGCCTACGAGCAGTACTTC	CASSIEGLAGAYEQYF
NA	TRBV28	NA	TRBJ1-5	TGTGCCAGCAGGAAGGAGTGGCCCCAGCATTTT	CASRKEWPQHF
TRBD2	TRBV10-1	NA	TRBJ2-5	TGCGCCAGCAGCAAGGGACTAGCGGGAGGTGAGACCCAGTACTTC	CASSKGLAGGETQYF
TRBD1	TRBV11-2	NA	TRBJ2-7	TGTGCCAGCAGCTTTGGGACAGACAGCTCCTACGAGCAGTACTTC	CASSFGTDSSYEQYF
TRBD1	TRBV5-1	NA	TRBJ2-2	TGCGCCAGCAGCTTCGGGACAGTCACCGGGGAGCTGTTTTTT	CASSFGTVTGELFF
NA	TRBV4-2	NA	TRBJ1-1	TGTGCCAGCAGCCAAGAAGACAGACTTATGAACACTGAAGCTTTCTTT	CASSQEDRLMNTEAFF
NA	TRBV7-8	once	TRBJ1-3	TGTGCCAGCAGCTTAGTTCGGAGCTCTGGAAACACCATATATTTT	CASSLVRSSGNTIYF
TRBD1	TRBV6-5	NA	TRBJ2-6	TGTGCCAGCAGCGGACAGGGAACTGGGGCCAACGTCCTGACTTTC	CASSGQGTGANVLTF
TRBD1	TRBV5-1	NA	TRBJ1-1	TGCGCCAGCAGCAGGCTGACAGGGGACGGCACTGAAGCTTTCTTT	CASSRLTGDGTEAFF
NA	TRBV7-9	NA	TRBJ2-7	TGTGCCAGCAGCTTAGACAGGACAGCCTACGAGCAGTACTTC	CASSLDRTAYEQYF
NA	TRBV7-2	NA	TRBJ1-4	TGTGCCAGCAGCTTATTCTTTGGGGGCGAGGAACTGTTTTTT	CASSLFFGGEELFF
TRBD2	TRBV5-1	once	TRBJ2-3	TGCGCCAGCAGCTTGGAACTAGCGGGGGGGCCGTCGGATACGCAGTATTTT	CASSLELAGGPSDTQYF
NA	TRBV19	once	TRBJ2-5	TGTGCCAGTAGTCCACCAGATATTCAAGAGACCCAGTACTTC	CASSPPDIQETQYF
NA	TRBV21-1	NA	TRBJ2-3	TGTGCCAGCAGCAAGTGGGACAGGGGGGAAGATACGCAGTATTTT	CASSKWDRGEDTQYF
TRBD2	TRBV24-1	NA	TRBJ2-1	TGTGCCACCAGGGGCCAGCTAGCGGGAGCTTTCGGTGAGCAGTTCTTC	CATRGQLAGAFGEQFF
NA	TRBV4-2	once	TRBJ1-2	TGTGCCAGCAGCCAAGGGAGTAATGCGGGACTCGACTATGGCTACACCTTC	CASSQGSNAGLDYGYTF
TRBD1	TRBV3-1/TRBV3-2	NA	TRBJ1-6	TGTGCCAGCAGCCAATCGACAGGGAATAATTCACCCCTCCACTTT	CASSQSTGNNSPLHF
TRBD2	TRBV9	NA	TRBJ2-7	TGTGCCAGCAGCGTTTCCCTGGGTGGGACTAGCGGGGCCCACGAGCAGTACTTC	CASSVSLGGTSGAHEQYF
TRBD2	TRBV30	NA	TRBJ2-1	TGTGCCTGGAGTATTAGCGGGGGCCTTTACAATGAGCAGTTCTTC	CAWSISGGLYNEQFF
TRBD2	TRBV5-6	NA	TRBJ2-7	TGTGCCAGCAGCTTTTTGCCTTCGGGACTAGCGGGAGGGAGGCAGTACTTC	CASSFLPSGLAGGRQYF
TRBD1	TRBV3-1/TRBV3-2	NA	TRBJ2-7	TGTGCCAGCAGCCAAGGGTCCGGGACAGGGAGGTTTGTTGAGCAGTACTTC	CASSQGSGTGRFVEQYF
TRBD1	TRBV9	NA	TRBJ2-1	TGTGCCAGCAGCGTAGGAGGGACAGGGTGGTACAATGAGCAGTTCTTC	CASSVGGTGWYNEQFF
TRBD2	TRBV9	NA	TRBJ2-1	TGTGCCAGCAGTCCGAGCGGGGGTATAAATGAGCAGTTCTTC	CASSPSGGINEQFF
TRBD1	TRBV2	NA	TRBJ2-7	TGTGCCAGCAGACAGGGGGTCTCCTACGAGCAGTACTTC	CASRQGVSYEQYF
TRBD1	TRBV28	NA	TRBJ1-4	TGTGCCAGCACAGGGGGATGGGGTGAAAAACTGTTTTTT	CASTGGWGEKLFF
NA	TRBV6-4	NA	TRBJ2-1	TGTGCCAGCAGTGAGGGCGGGGAGTCCAATGAGCAGTTCTTC	CASSEGGESNEQFF
NA	TRBV6-1	NA	TRBJ2-3	TGTGCCAGCAGTGAAGGGTCAGTCGCACGAAATACGCAGTATTTT	CASSEGSVARNTQYF
NA	TRBV5-4	NA	TRBJ2-7	TGTGCCAGCAGCCGGGGTCGGGGTAGCTCCTACGAGCAGTACTTC	CASSRGRGSSYEQYF
NA	TRBV4-2	NA	TRBJ1-3	TGTGCCAGCAGCCAAGTACGAGGCTCTGGAAACACCATATATTTT	CASSQVRGSGNTIYF
NA	TRBV2	NA	TRBJ2-2	TGTGCCAGCAGTGACCCGGGACAAAATCAAGGGGAGCTGTTTTTT	CASSDPGQNQGELFF
NA	TRBV10-2	NA	TRBJ2-7	TGCGCCAGCAGTGAGCAGTCCTACGAGCAGTACTTC	CASSEQSYEQYF
NA	TRBV25-1	NA	TRBJ2-2	TGTGCCAGCAGCGCCGGGTTTCGGGTATCCGGGGAGCTGTTTTTT	CASSAGFRVSGELFF
NA	TRBV6-4	NA	TRBJ2-5	TGTGCCAGCAGTGACCGACTAAAAGAGACCCAGTACTTC	CASSDRLKETQYF
TRBD1	TRBV5-1	NA	TRBJ1-6	TGCGCCAGCAGCTTGGCGGGACAGGGGGCTGAGACCCTCCACTTT	CASSLAGQGAETLHF
TRBD1	TRBV5-1	NA	TRBJ2-5	TGCGCCAGCAGCCGCCTGGACAGGGTGAAGGAGACCCAGTACTTC	CASSRLDRVKETQYF
TRBD1	TRBV10-3	NA	TRBJ2-7	TGTGCCATCAGGGGAACAGGGGGTGGGTTAGACGAGCAGTACTTC	CAIRGTGGGLDEQYF
NA	TRBV7-8	NA	TRBJ1-1	TGTGCCAGCAGCTTAGTTGTAAACACTGAAGCTTTCTTT	CASSLVVNTEAFF
TRBD1	TRBV7-9	NA	TRBJ2-7	TGTGCCAGCAGCCCGTGGGGGGCGGGACAGGGGAAGTACGAGCAGTACTTC	CASSPWGAGQGKYEQYF
TRBD1	TRBV5-4	NA	TRBJ2-5	TGTGCCAGCAGGGCCACAGGGGCCCCACAAGAGACCCAGTACTTC	CASRATGAPQETQYF